The 26 T cell receptor beta chains presented below share a single source sample, sequenced in a study of T-cell reconstitution after alpha-beta-depleted transplantation in children. Unique molecular identifiers were incorporated into the prepared TCRbeta library. One entry per CDR3 protein results from TCRdb running MiXCR on the PCR reads. The table has about 340,000 distinct CDR3 sequences, 16% seen once. The material was PBMCs, mostly from graft donor cells, obtained 360 days after TCRalphabeta/CD19-depleted stem cell transplant. These receptors were taken from a male patient aged 2-15 years who had a stem cell transplant for acute lymphoblastic leukemia, so the T cells may come from the graft donor.

At least ten counts were recorded for this clonotype. This chain uses TRBV20-1 with TRBJ2-7, with D hard to call. This CDR3 contains 13 residues. Germline V gene sequence: CDR1 DFQATT, CDR2 SNEGSKA (reference sequence). V gave up 3 bases and J gave up 7 bases, with 16 bases separating them. This chain's CDR3 is CSASAGPPWEQYF. CDR3 bases: TGCAGTGCTAGCGCCGGGCCCCCTTGGGAGCAGTACTTC.

This clonotype was seen only a few times. V gene TRBV9 combines with J gene TRBJ1-1; 8 bases align to TRBD1. The CDR3 has 13 amino acids. The trim removed 4 bases at V and 4 bases at J, leaving 3 bases unmatched. Per the germline V gene, CDR1 is SGDLS and CDR2 is YYNGEE. CDR3 DNA sequence: TGTGCCAGCAGCACAGGGGGGAGCACTGAAGCTTTCTTT. Protein sequence: CASSTGGSTEAFF.

This clonotype was observed a few times. This rearrangement joins TRBV12-3 or TRBV12-4 to TRBJ2-7; the D is unclear. This CDR3 has 16 amino acids. Trimming pared 0 bases from V and 0 bases from J, leaving 12 bases between. DNA for the CDR3: TGTGCCAGCAGTTTAGCGCACAGCCCCAGCTCCTACGAGCAGTACTTC. Its translation: CASSLAHSPSSYEQYF.

The genes are TRBV12-3 or TRBV12-4 and TRBJ2-3, with TRBD1 matching over 11 bases. The CDR3 consists of 18 residues. Trimming removed 3 bases from V and 0 bases from J; junction bases left unmatched: 8. CDR3 DNA: TGTGCCAGCAGTTTCGGGGGGACAGGGGGTGGAAGCACAGATACGCAGTATTTT. Residues: CASSFGGTGGGSTDTQYF.

CDR3 loop: CSASFRGVGKAKNIQYF. CDR3 sequence (DNA): TGCAGTGCTAGTTTCAGGGGTGTCGGAAAAGCCAAAAACATTCAGTACTTC. V usage is TRBV20-1 and J usage is TRBJ2-4, with a tentative D call TRBD1 (6 bases). This CDR3 has 17 amino acids. CDR1 DFQATT and CDR2 SNEGSKA come from the germline V gene (reference sequence). V shed 3 bases and J shed 0 bases, with 18 bases lying between them.

This clonotype has a single count. The rearrangement joins TRBV20-1 to TRBJ2-7; D unclear. This CDR3 has 13 residues. Germline CDR1 DFQATT, CDR2 SNEGSKA (reference sequence). V lost 4 bases, J lost 2 bases, and 12 bases lay in between. CDR3 nucleotide sequence: TGCAGTGCTAACCCGGACCGCGCCTACGAGCAGTACTTC. Residues: CSANPDRAYEQYF.

This clonotype was counted between two and nine times. This chain connects TRBV12-3 or TRBV12-4 to TRBJ1-5; no clear D gene. V lost 4 bases and J lost 4, with 14 bases in between. This CDR3 is built from 15 residues. The CDR3 region is CASSSDMSANQPQHF. CDR3 sequence (DNA): TGTGCCAGCAGTTCCGACATGAGCGCTAATCAGCCCCAGCATTTT.

In this sample, this clonotype turned up a few times. The CDR3 bases are TGTGCCACTGACCGGGAGGAGGCCCAAGAGACCCAGTACTTC. Protein: CATDREEAQETQYF. The rearrangement links TRBV7-8 to TRBJ2-5; 7 bases agree with TRBD2. This CDR3 spans 14 amino acids. The V gene's germline CDR1 is SGHVS and CDR2 FQNEAQ. V dropped 10 bases and J dropped 1; count of bases not matched to a gene: 9.

The chain joins TRBV6-5 to TRBJ2-7, with 7 bases that match TRBD2. CDR1 is MNHEY, CDR2 SVGAGI, per germline. The CDR3 runs to 13 residues. Unmatched junction bases numbered 5, after V lost 9 bases and J lost 0 bases. Here the CDR3 DNA reads TGTGCCAGTACCGGACTAGGCTCCTACGAGCAGTACTTC. Its protein product is CASTGLGSYEQYF.

The V call is TRBV5-5, the J call TRBJ2-7; D gene uncertain. The CDR3 spans 15 residues. Trimming left V 2 bases short and J 2 bases short, with 14 bases between. Germline V gives CDR1 SGHKS, CDR2 YYEKEE (reference sequence). The CDR3 sequence: CASSFYLTDPYEQYF. The CDR3 nucleotides read TGTGCCAGCAGCTTTTATTTGACGGACCCCTACGAGCAGTACTTC. Filled out from reference TRBV5-5 and TRBJ2-7, the complete variable domain reads DAGVTQSPTHLIKTRGQQVTLRCSPISGHKSVSWYQQVLGQGPQFIFQYYEKEERGRGNFPDRFSARQFPNYSSELNVNALLLGDSALYLCASSFYLTDPYEQYFGPGTRLTVT.

This chain joins TRBV10-3 and TRBJ2-5; 9 bases match TRBD1. Germline trimming cut 2 bases from V and 5 bases from J; bases unmatched to any gene: 12. Looked up from germline, CDR1 is ENHRY and CDR2 is SYGVKD. CDR3 length: 17 residues. CDR3 sequence reads: CAISERFGTGLRETQYF. The CDR3 nucleotides read TGTGCCATCAGTGAGAGGTTTGGGACAGGGCTCAGGGAGACCCAGTACTTC.

This clonotype came up many times. The chain joins TRBV10-3 to TRBJ2-3, with 7 bases fitting TRBD1. The CDR3 sequence is 13 residues long. Trimming cost V 10 bases and J 1 base; bases outside gene matches: 5. Germline V gene lookup returns CDR1 ENHRY and CDR2 SYGVKD. CDR3 in amino acids: CATRQGGTDTQYF. The CDR3 coding sequence is TGTGCCACCCGACAGGGCGGCACAGATACGCAGTATTTT.

The chain recombines TRBV12-3 or TRBV12-4 with TRBJ2-1, with 13 bases identical to TRBD2. The CDR3 has 15 residues. The J segment lost 10 bases and the V segment lost 5 bases, leaving 8 bases of the junction unmatched. The CDR3 DNA reads as TGTGCCAGCAGTCTGACTAGCGGGAGGTTCGGGGAGCAGTTCTTC. It encodes CASSLTSGRFGEQFF.

This chain links TRBV27 with TRBJ2-4; D unresolved. V was shortened by 3 bases and J by 1 base, with 13 bases between the two germline ends. This CDR3 spans 16 amino acids. The V gene's germline CDR1 is MNHEY and CDR2 SMNVEV (reference sequence). CDR3 loop: CASSFSPLLAKNIQYF. Written as DNA, the CDR3 is TGTGCCAGCAGTTTTTCCCCTCTTTTGGCCAAAAACATTCAGTACTTC.

The sample holds a few counts of this clonotype. The chain employs TRBV12-3 or TRBV12-4 and TRBJ2-4; 7 bases are shared with TRBD2. The CDR3 runs 14 residues. Trimming took 5 bases from V and 8 from J; bases not matched to a gene: 9. The CDR3 DNA reads TGTGCCAGCAGTCCGCGCGGGAGAGGGGACATTCAGTACTTC. This encodes CASSPRGRGDIQYF.

The rearrangement links TRBV7-8 to TRBJ2-3, with 7 nucleotides matching TRBD1. J lost 7 bases, V lost 4 bases, and 14 bases had no gene match. CDR3 size: 16 residues. The V gene's germline CDR1 is SGHVS and CDR2 FQNEAQ. The CDR3 DNA reads as TGTGCCAGCAGCTCGAGACCGGTTACAGGGGAGCATACGCAGTATTTT. It is translated as CASSSRPVTGEHTQYF.

V is TRBV4-3 and J is TRBJ2-7; no reliable D call. Germline V gene data show CDR1 as LGHNA and CDR2 as YSLEER. Trimming took off 0 bases at V and 0 bases at J, with 6 bases between the two ends. This CDR3 has 14 amino acids. This CDR3 reads CASSQEDGSYEQYF. The CDR3 DNA follows: TGCGCCAGCAGCCAAGAAGATGGCTCCTACGAGCAGTACTTC.

The rearrangement links TRBV19 to TRBJ1-2, with a weak D call TRBD1 (6 bases). The ends were cut back, 0 bases at V and 4 bases at J, with 12 bases in the middle. CDR1 and CDR2 (germline): LNHDA, SQIVND (reference sequence). This CDR3 has 15 residues. CDR3 protein: CASSIDADSLYGYTF. Here the CDR3 DNA reads TGTGCCAGTAGTATAGATGCGGACAGCCTCTATGGCTACACCTTC.

The rearrangement links TRBV20-1 to TRBJ2-1; possibly TRBD1 or TRBD2 for D (5 bases each). Germline V gene sequence: CDR1 DFQATT, CDR2 SNEGSKA (reference sequence). V lost 6 bases to trimming and J lost 0 bases, with 12 bases between them. This CDR3 has 14 residues. The CDR3 protein is CSATPGSSYNEQFF. CDR3 in DNA: TGCAGTGCGACTCCAGGGAGCTCCTACAATGAGCAGTTCTTC.

A note on this clonotype: The junction departs from the called germline gene at one end, perhaps through a read error. The gene calls are TRBV11-2 and TRBJ2-1; D remains unclear. The CDR3 has 13 amino acids. Per germline, CDR1 SGHAT and CDR2 FQNNGV. CDR3 residues: CASSPDSNNEQFF. As DNA, the CDR3 is TGTGCCAGCAGCCCCGACTCCAACAATGAGCAGTTCTTC.

Ten or more counts support this clonotype. The junction departs from germline at one end; a sequencing error may be responsible. The chain combines TRBV7-7 with TRBJ2-1; D is unclear. CDR3 size: 13 residues. Germline CDR1 SSHAT, CDR2 FNYEAQ (reference sequence). In nucleotides, the CDR3 is TGTGCTAGCAGCCTTAAACTATATGATGAGCAGTTCTTC. Protein: CASSLKLYDEQFF. The whole variable domain, remainder taken from reference TRBV7-7 and TRBJ2-1, is GAGVSQSPRYKVTKRGQDVTLRCDPISSHATLYWYQQALGQGPEFLTYFNYEAQPDKSGLPSDRFSAERPEGSISTLTIQRTEQRDSAMYRCASSLKLYDEQFFGPGTRLTVL.

This clonotype was counted between two and nine times. This chain joins TRBV29-1 and TRBJ1-1; D is unclear. Germline V gives CDR1 SQVTM, CDR2 ANQGSEA. The CDR3 has 15 residues. Trimming stripped 3 bases from V and 10 bases from J, with 24 bases between. The CDR3 sequence is CSVELVSGTPGAAFF. The CDR3, as DNA: TGCAGCGTTGAGTTAGTTAGTGGCACCCCGGGTGCAGCTTTCTTT. Filled out from reference TRBV29-1 and TRBJ1-1, the complete variable domain reads SAVISQKPSRDICQRGTSLTIQCQVDSQVTMMFWYRQQPGQSLTLIATANQGSEATYESGFVIDKFPISRPNLTFSTLTVSNMSPEDSSIYLCSVELVSGTPGAAFFGQGTRLTVV.

This clonotype was observed at least ten times. The chain carries TRBV29-1 and TRBJ2-1; D call uncertain. CDR1 and CDR2 (germline): SQVTM, ANQGSEA. Trimming shortened V by 5 bases and J by 6 bases, and 5 bases separated the two germline ends. The CDR3 is 10 amino acids. CDR3 nucleotides: TGCAGCGTTTTCTCCAATGAGCAGTTCTTC. It yields the protein CSVFSNEQFF.

The genes are TRBV15 and TRBJ2-2, with D unclear. The CDR3 contains 17 residues. Germline V CDR1 and CDR2: LNHNV, YYDKDF (reference sequence). V dropped 0 bases and J dropped 0 bases, with 11 bases sitting between them. CDR3 sequence reads: CATSRDPGDPNTGELFF. CDR3 nucleotides: TGTGCCACCAGCAGAGATCCTGGAGATCCGAACACCGGGGAGCTGTTTTTT. Drawing the rest from reference TRBV15 and TRBJ2-2, the complete variable domain is DAMVIQNPRYQVTQFGKPVTLSCSQTLNHNVMYWYQQKSSQAPKLLFHYYDKDFNNEADTPDNFQSRRPNTSFCFLDIRSPGLGDTAMYLCATSRDPGDPNTGELFFGEGSRLTVL.

The rearrangement links TRBV4-1 to TRBJ2-2; the match to TRBD2 covers 15 bases. Germline CDR1 is MGHRA and CDR2 is YSYEKL. V was clipped by 4 bases and J by 3 bases; unmatched bases: 6. CDR3 size: 18 residues. The CDR3 sequence: CASSLRTSGRAYTGELFF. For the CDR3, the DNA is TGCGCCAGCAGCCTCCGGACTAGCGGGAGGGCCTACACCGGGGAGCTGTTTTTT.

The chain combines TRBV7-8 with TRBJ2-7, with D maybe TRBD1 (6 bases). CDR3 size: 13 residues. The V end lost 4 bases, the J end lost 3 bases, and 10 bases lay between the germline ends. Germline V gene sequence: CDR1 SGHVS, CDR2 FQNEAQ. The CDR3 sequence is CASSSGDNYEQYF. The CDR3 coding sequence is TGTGCCAGCAGCTCCGGGGACAACTACGAGCAGTACTTC.